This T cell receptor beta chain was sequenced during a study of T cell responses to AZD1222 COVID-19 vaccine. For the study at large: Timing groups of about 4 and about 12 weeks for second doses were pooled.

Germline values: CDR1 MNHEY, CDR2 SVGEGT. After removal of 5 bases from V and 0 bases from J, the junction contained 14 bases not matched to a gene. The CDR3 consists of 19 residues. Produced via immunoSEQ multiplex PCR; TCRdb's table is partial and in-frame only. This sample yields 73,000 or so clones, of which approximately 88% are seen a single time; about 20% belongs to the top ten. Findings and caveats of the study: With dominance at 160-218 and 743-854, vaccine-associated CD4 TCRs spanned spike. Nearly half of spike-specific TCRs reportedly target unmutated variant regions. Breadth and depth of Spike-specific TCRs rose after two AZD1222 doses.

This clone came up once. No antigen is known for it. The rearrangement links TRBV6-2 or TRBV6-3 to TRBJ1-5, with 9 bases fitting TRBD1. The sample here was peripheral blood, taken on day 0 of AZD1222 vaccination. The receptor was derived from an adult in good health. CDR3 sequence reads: CASSHPGTGSPNSNQPQHF. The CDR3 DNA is TGTGCCAGCAGTCACCCCGGGACAGGGTCCCCCAATAGCAATCAGCCCCAGCATTTT.